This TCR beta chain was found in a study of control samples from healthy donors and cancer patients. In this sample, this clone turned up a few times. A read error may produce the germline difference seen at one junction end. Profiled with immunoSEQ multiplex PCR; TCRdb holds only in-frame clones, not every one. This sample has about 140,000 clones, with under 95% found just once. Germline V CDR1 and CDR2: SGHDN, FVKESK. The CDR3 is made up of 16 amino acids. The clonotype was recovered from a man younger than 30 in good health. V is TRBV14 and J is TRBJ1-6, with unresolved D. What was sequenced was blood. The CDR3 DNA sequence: TGTGCCAGCAGTCAAGGTGCCCGGCCGGACCATTCACCCCTCCACTTT. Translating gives CASSQGARPDHSPLHF.